Described below is a single T cell receptor (beta chain) sequence and its context. Its cognate antigen is unknown. This specimen comes from a study of human thymus T cells. Study-wide points: Usage of V and J genes appeared biased in thymic and blood repertoires. Related research has reported that thymic repertoires overlap highly among unrelated individuals.

Thymic material originated from resections removed in the course of corrective heart surgery. Samples came from healthy Finnish infants during open corrective cardiac surgery. Germline CDR1 SGHRS, CDR2 YFSETQ. Germline trimming cut 0 bases from V and 4 bases from J; bases unmatched to any gene: 18. This CDR3 has 21 amino acids. Libraries were prepared by immunoSEQ multiplex PCR; TCRdb keeps only in-frame clonotypes and omits some of them. Found here are under 150,000 clones, just under 95% of them singletons; the top ten hold 0.02% to 0.03%. The TCR sequence derives from a boy younger than two with a congenital heart defect but otherwise immunologically healthy. V is TRBV5-1 and J is TRBJ1-5, with 11 nucleotides matching TRBD1. Sequencing input: thymus tissue. The CDR3 DNA reads as TGCGCCAGCAGCTTGGTGTCGGGTAAAGGACAGGGGGCCCACCTTAATCAGCCCCAGCATTTT. Protein sequence: CASSLVSGKGQGAHLNQPQHF.